A single sample is the source of the 26 T cell receptor beta chains below, sequenced in a study of OX40 agonist ivuxolimab in advanced cancers. Repertoires were generated with immunoSEQ multiplex PCR, while TCRdb's copy carries only in-frame clones and drops some. Found here are roughly 76,000 clones, 65% to 90% of them singletons; the top ten hold 0.95% to 1.3%. The sequences come from CD4+ or CD8+ T cells sorted from blood, collected in a trial of the OX40 agonist ivuxolimab. The receptors here all came from an adult with an advanced solid tumor such as melanoma, head and neck, liver or kidney cancer.

This chain connects TRBV15 to TRBJ1-5, with no clear D. Trimming pared 1 base from V and 7 bases from J, leaving 17 bases between. This CDR3 region has 16 residues. CDR1 LNHNV and CDR2 YYDKDF come from the germline V gene (reference sequence). CDR3 bases: TGTGCCACCAGCAGAGCCGCAAGGTGGGCAGGACAGCCCCAGCATTTT. Residues: CATSRAARWAGQPQHF.

In DNA, the CDR3 is TGTGCCAGCAGCGTTAGTTCGGTTGCTCTCAACGAGCAGTACTTC. This translates into CASSVSSVALNEQYF. The chain employs TRBV9 and TRBJ2-5; D remains unclear. The J call may be wrong; the DNA end is better matched by TRBJ2-7. The CDR3 sequence is 15 residues long. Germline values: CDR1 SGDLS, CDR2 YYNGEE.

The V and J genes are TRBV28 and TRBJ2-3; D perhaps matches TRBD1 (5 bases). Trimming took 8 bases from V and 11 from J, leaving 17 bases between them. From germline, CDR1 is MDHEN and CDR2 SYDVKM. The CDR3 loop spans 12 amino acids. CDR3 residues: CASALQGLGQYF. The DNA for the CDR3 is TGTGCCAGCGCCCTCCAGGGCCTTGGGCAGTATTTT.

CDR3: CASSLRYSGVRETQYF. The CDR3 nucleotides read TGTGCCAGCAGCTTAAGATATAGCGGGGTGAGAGAGACCCAGTACTTC. This sequence joins TRBV7-8 and TRBJ2-5, with 8 bases identical to TRBD2. CDR1 SGHVS and CDR2 FQNEAQ come from the germline V gene. CDR3 length: 16 amino acids. V was clipped by 2 bases and J by 4 bases; unmatched bases: 9.

The chain recombines TRBV6-6 with TRBJ2-5, with D uncertain. Trimming took off 4 bases at V and 4 bases at J, with 7 bases between the two ends. The CDR3 has 12 amino acids. From germline, CDR1 is MNHNY and CDR2 SVGAGI (reference sequence). CDR3 in DNA: TGTGCCAGCAGTTGGTTACTAGAGACCCAGTACTTC. This codes for CASSWLLETQYF.

This rearrangement joins TRBV9 to TRBJ1-2; no reliable D call. CDR1 and CDR2 from the germline V gene are SGDLS and YYNGEE. The CDR3 is 17 residues long. V lost 6 bases, J lost 7 bases, and 28 bases lay in between. CDR3 nucleotide sequence: TGTGCCAGCACCCCCGGGGAAGGGAGTGGCAAACGCTCTGGCTACACCTTC. Encoded protein: CASTPGEGSGKRSGYTF.

This sequence joins TRBV11-3 and TRBJ2-1, with 9 bases identical to TRBD2. The germline V gene encodes CDR1 SGHNT and CDR2 YENEEA. CDR3 size: 15 residues. J lost 7 bases, V lost 3 bases, and 7 bases had no gene match. Here the CDR3 reads CASSLRGGQGNEQFF. The CDR3 DNA follows: TGTGCCAGCAGCTTGCGGGGGGGCCAAGGAAATGAGCAGTTCTTC.

The genes are TRBV5-4 and TRBJ1-3; 8 positions match TRBD1. Germline-derived CDR1 and CDR2 are SGHNT and YYREEE (reference sequence). V was clipped by 6 bases and J by 6 bases; unmatched bases: 5. The CDR3 totals 13 residues. CDR3 amino acids: CASKVGQENTIYF. In DNA, the CDR3 is TGTGCCAGCAAAGTGGGACAGGAAAACACCATATATTTT. The full variable domain, in which reference TRBV5-4 and TRBJ1-3 provide the parts outside the CDR3, is ETGVTQSPTHLIKTRGQQVTLRCSSQSGHNTVSWYQQALGQGPQFIFQYYREEENGRGNFPPRFSGLQFPNYSSELNVNALELDDSALYLCASKVGQENTIYFGEGSWLTVV.

The rearrangement joins TRBV2 to TRBJ1-4; D is undetermined. The germline CDR1 and CDR2 sequences are SNHLY and FYNNEI. V was clipped by 8 bases and J by 7 bases, with 17 bases between them. This CDR3 region has 14 residues. The DNA for the CDR3 is TGTGCCAGCCGGCAGGAAGGAATGGCTGAAAAACTGTTTTTT. Translated: CASRQEGMAEKLFF.

In this sample, this clone turned up once. The chain couples TRBV7-2 to TRBJ1-1, with no clear D. Trimming left V 5 bases short and J 0 bases short, with 10 bases between. Germline loops: CDR1 SGHTA, CDR2 FQGNSA. This CDR3 comprises 14 residues. CDR3 sequence reads: CASSPGGVNTEAFF. CDR3 DNA: TGTGCCAGCAGCCCCGGCGGGGTGAACACTGAAGCTTTCTTT. Variable domain in full (rest from reference TRBV7-2 and TRBJ1-1): GAGVSQSPSNKVTEKGKDVELRCDPISGHTALYWYRQSLGQGLEFLIYFQGNSAPDKSGLPSDRFSAERTGGSVSTLTIQRTQQEDSAVYLCASSPGGVNTEAFFGQGTRLTVV.

The V gene is TRBV11-3, the J gene TRBJ2-5, with D perhaps being TRBD1 or TRBD2 (6 bases each). The germline gives CDR1 SGHNT, CDR2 YENEEA. The germline V and J ends were trimmed by 4 bases and 0 bases, with 18 bases remaining between them. The CDR3 contains 17 residues. The CDR3 DNA follows: TGTGCCAGCAGCTCCTCGGAGGGGGGCCGATACCAAGAGACCCAGTACTTC. It translates to CASSSSEGGRYQETQYF.

The chain links TRBV2 to TRBJ2-5; D tentatively reads TRBD1 or TRBD2 (5 bases each). V dropped 8 bases and J dropped 1 base, with 11 bases sitting between them. Germline V gene lookup returns CDR1 SNHLY and CDR2 FYNNEI. This CDR3 spans 13 amino acids. The CDR3 DNA follows: TGTGCCAGCCTATGGGACGGCCAAGAGACCCAGTACTTC. Protein sequence: CASLWDGQETQYF. The full variable domain, rest sourced from reference TRBV2 and TRBJ2-5, is EPEVTQTPSHQVTQMGQEVILRCVPISNHLYFYWYRQILGQKVEFLVSFYNNEISEKSEIFDDQFSVERPDGSNFTLKIRSTKLEDSAMYFCASLWDGQETQYFGPGTRLLVL.

The chain links TRBV21-1 to TRBJ1-1. TRBV21-1 is classified as a pseudogene. This CDR3 is 17 amino acids long. CDR3 in DNA: TGTGCCAGCAGCAGGGAGGACCGGGGGCCTCTCATCACTGAAGCTTTCTTT. Translating it yields CASSREDRGPLITEAFF.

This chain joins TRBV10-1 and TRBJ2-3, with D possibly matching TRBD1 (5 bases). CDR1 and CDR2 (germline): WNHNN, SYGVQD (reference sequence). V lost 6 bases and J lost 3, with 13 bases in between. The length of the CDR3 is 14 residues. CDR3 in DNA: TGCGCCAGCAGCCCAGGGTTAGGGACAGATACGCAGTATTTT. Translation gives CASSPGLGTDTQYF.

CDR3 sequence: CASSPNPPGTDTIYF. The CDR3, as DNA: TGTGCCAGCTCACCAAATCCCCCTGGGACGGACACCATATATTTT. The rearrangement links TRBV18 to TRBJ1-3; D may be TRBD1 (5 bases). This CDR3 has 15 amino acids. Germline CDR1 is KGHSH and CDR2 is LQKENI. Trimming removed 2 bases from V and 8 bases from J, with 16 bases in between.

The chain joins TRBV5-6 to TRBJ2-2; D is uncertain. V lost 2 bases and J 6 bases, leaving 11 bases between the germline ends. The CDR3 totals 14 residues. Germline CDR1 reads SGHDT; CDR2 reads YYEEEE. The CDR3: CASSLGHWPGELFF. The CDR3 nucleotides read TGTGCCAGCAGCTTAGGCCACTGGCCCGGGGAGCTGTTTTTT.

This sequence joins TRBV6-1 and TRBJ1-3, with D uncertain. The germline gives CDR1 MNHNS, CDR2 SASEGT. V lost 6 bases to trimming and J lost 0 bases, with 9 bases between them. CDR3 length: 14 residues. The CDR3 here is CASREGYSGNTIYF. In DNA, the CDR3 is TGTGCCAGCAGGGAGGGTTACTCTGGAAACACCATATATTTT.

The chain uses TRBV6-5 and TRBJ2-6; no definite D call. This CDR3 has 15 residues. The V gene lost 6 bases and the J gene lost 2 bases, with 11 bases spanning the gap. In germline, CDR1 is MNHEY, CDR2 SVGAGI. CDR3 sequence reads: CASRPQGPGANVLTF. Written as DNA, the CDR3 is TGTGCCAGCAGACCACAAGGCCCTGGGGCCAACGTCCTGACTTTC.

The rearrangement links TRBV7-3 to TRBJ2-4; TRBD2 might be the D (5 bases). The CDR3 is 14 residues long. Germline CDR1 reads SGHTA; CDR2 reads FQGTGA. The V and J ends lost 5 bases and 4 bases respectively, with 12 bases between them. The DNA for the CDR3 is TGTGCCAGCAGCCCGTCCGGGGTTAAAAACATTCAGTACTTC. Its translation is CASSPSGVKNIQYF.

This sequence joins TRBV5-6 and TRBJ1-2; TRBD1 is a possible D gene (5 bases). The CDR3 is 14 amino acids. Germline lookup yields CDR1 SGHDT and CDR2 YYEEEE. The V end lost 5 bases, the J end lost 4 bases, and 15 bases lay between the germline ends. In DNA, the CDR3 is TGTGCCAGCAGAGATCGCCAGGGCCTCTATGGCTACACCTTC. This gives the protein CASRDRQGLYGYTF.

With respect to this clone: This sample includes further DNA sequences coding for the same CDR3. This chain uses TRBV5-1 with TRBJ2-1; 10 bases align to TRBD1. CDR1 and CDR2 from the germline V gene are SGHRS and YFSETQ. The CDR3 consists of 14 residues. V lost 0 bases, J lost 7 bases, and 1 base stayed unmatched. Written as DNA, the CDR3 is TGCGCCAGCAGCTTGGGACAGGGGGCGAATGAGCAGTTCTTC. Protein product: CASSLGQGANEQFF. Variable domain in full (rest from reference TRBV5-1 and TRBJ2-1): KAGVTQTPRYLIKTRGQQVTLSCSPISGHRSVSWYQQTPGQGLQFLFEYFSETQRNKGNFPGRFSGRQFSNSRSEMNVSTLELGDSALYLCASSLGQGANEQFFGPGTRLTVL.

This chain links TRBV4-1 with TRBJ2-2; the match to TRBD1 covers 7 bases. V shed 4 bases and J 3 bases; nucleotides not matched to a gene: 5. The CDR3 extends over 15 amino acids. The germline V gene encodes CDR1 MGHRA and CDR2 YSYEKL. CDR3: CASSPPDRDTGELFF. CDR3 DNA: TGCGCCAGCAGCCCTCCAGACAGGGACACCGGGGAGCTGTTTTTT.

V is TRBV6-1 and J is TRBJ1-2, with D possibly being TRBD1 (5 bases). The V gene's germline CDR1 is MNHNS and CDR2 SASEGT. This CDR3 has 14 amino acids. V was shortened by 6 bases and J by 2 bases, with 13 bases between the two germline ends. The CDR3 loop reads CASSQGLVNYGYTF. Here the CDR3 DNA reads TGTGCCAGCAGCCAGGGATTGGTCAACTATGGCTACACCTTC.

V gene TRBV7-9 combines with J gene TRBJ1-5, with D possibly matching TRBD1 (6 bases). This CDR3 region has 14 residues. CDR1 is SEHNR and CDR2 is FQNEAQ in the germline V gene (reference sequence). Trimming pared 5 bases from V and 4 bases from J, leaving 12 bases between. The CDR3 loop is CASSTSQGNQPQHF. The CDR3 DNA sequence: TGTGCCAGCAGCACGTCCCAGGGGAATCAGCCCCAGCATTTT.

The chain couples TRBV4-3 to TRBJ2-6; possible D gene TRBD1, 6 bases. The CDR3 is 17 amino acids. CDR1 is LGHNA and CDR2 is YSLEER in the germline V gene. V lost 1 base, J lost 1 base, and 11 bases lay in between. CDR3 protein: CASSQGEGQSGANVLTF. The CDR3 DNA sequence: TGCGCCAGCAGCCAAGGGGAAGGACAGTCTGGGGCCAACGTCCTGACTTTC.

V is TRBV7-2 and J is TRBJ2-1; no clear D. This CDR3 has 13 amino acids. V lost 3 bases and J 7 bases, leaving 10 bases between the germline ends. CDR1 and CDR2 from the germline V gene are SGHTA and FQGNSA. In DNA form, the CDR3 reads TGTGCCAGCAGCTTCCTTCTAGGGAATGAGCAGTTCTTC. This translates into CASSFLLGNEQFF.